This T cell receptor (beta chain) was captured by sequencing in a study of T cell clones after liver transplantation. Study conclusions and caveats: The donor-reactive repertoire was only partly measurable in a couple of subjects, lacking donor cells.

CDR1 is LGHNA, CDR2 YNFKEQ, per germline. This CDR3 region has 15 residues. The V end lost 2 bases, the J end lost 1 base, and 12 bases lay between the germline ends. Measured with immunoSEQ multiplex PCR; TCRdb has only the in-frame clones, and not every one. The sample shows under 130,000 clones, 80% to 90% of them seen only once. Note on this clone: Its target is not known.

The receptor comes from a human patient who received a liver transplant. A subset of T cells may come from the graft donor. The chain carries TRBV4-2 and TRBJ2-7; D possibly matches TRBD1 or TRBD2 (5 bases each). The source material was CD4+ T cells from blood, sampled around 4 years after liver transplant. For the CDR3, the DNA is TGTGCCAGCAGCCAACTCCGGGACGCTTCCTACGAGCAGTACTTC. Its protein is CASSQLRDASYEQYF.